The 14 T cell receptor beta chains below come from one sample, sequenced in a study of T cell responses to AZD1222 COVID-19 vaccine. TCRdb's table, derived via immunoSEQ multiplex PCR, lists solely in-frame clones and lacks some. The sample holds about 130,000 clones, approximately 90% seen once. Sequences were derived from peripheral blood, sampled on day 0 of AZD1222 vaccination. These receptors originate from an adult in good health.

This rearrangement joins TRBV18 to TRBJ2-5; TRBD1 matches at 7 bases. CDR3 length: 14 residues. V shed 3 bases, J shed 5 bases, and the junction held 6 bases outside the gene matches. CDR1 is KGHSH and CDR2 is LQKENI in the germline V gene. The chain's CDR3 is CASSPETGRETQYF. The CDR3 coding sequence is TGTGCCAGCTCACCGGAGACAGGGCGGGAGACCCAGTACTTC.

DNA of the CDR3: TGTGCCAGCAGCCAAGGGACAGGGGGTGGCTACACCTTC. Translation: CASSQGTGGGYTF. The chain links TRBV3-1 (or the pseudogene TRBV3-2) to TRBJ1-2, with 10 bases aligning to TRBD1. In germline, CDR1 is LGHDT, CDR2 YNNKEL (reference sequence). There are 13 residues in the CDR3. The ends lost 1 base at V and 7 bases at J; junction bases unmatched: 0.

The J gene is TRBJ2-7, the V gene TRBV28; D perhaps matches TRBD2 (6 bases). The CDR3 loop spans 15 amino acids. The V end was cut by 7 bases, the J end by 5 bases, with 21 bases between. The germline CDR1 and CDR2 sequences are MDHEN and SYDVKM. The CDR3 DNA follows: TGTGCCAGCACCCTTTGGCGCGGCGGGGTCCACGAGCAGTACTTC. Encoded protein: CASTLWRGGVHEQYF.

J is TRBJ1-2 and V is TRBV10-1, with a possible D match to TRBD1 (5 bases). This CDR3 contains 14 residues. V gave up 5 bases and J gave up 2 bases, with 12 bases separating them. The germline CDR1 and CDR2 sequences are WNHNN and SYGVQD (reference sequence). Written as DNA, the CDR3 is TGCGCCAGCAGTCCTCAGGGAGTGAACTATGGCTACACCTTC. Translation: CASSPQGVNYGYTF.

Comments on this clone: This specimen includes other DNA sequences encoding the same CDR3. This chain links TRBV6-5 with TRBJ2-7; 11 bases fit TRBD2. Germline CDR1 and CDR2: MNHEY and SVGAGI. V lost 0 bases, J lost 3 bases, and 1 base stayed unmatched. The CDR3 contains 15 residues. The CDR3 coding sequence is TGTGCCAGCAGTTACTCTACTAGCGGGGGCTACGAGCAGTACTTC. It yields the protein CASSYSTSGGYEQYF.

The chain has TRBV10-3 and TRBJ2-2; tentative D call: TRBD1 (6 bases). Germline V gene sequence: CDR1 ENHRY, CDR2 SYGVKD. Trimming shortened V by 7 bases and J by 4 bases, and 10 bases separated the two germline ends. The CDR3 loop spans 13 amino acids. The CDR3 DNA reads TGTGCCATCAAACACAGGGCCACCGGGGAGCTGTTTTTT. It encodes CAIKHRATGELFF.

This clone was detected only a few times. The J gene is TRBJ1-6, the V gene TRBV5-1, with D hard to call. V lost 0 bases and J 4 bases, leaving 11 bases between the germline ends. The CDR3 runs 16 residues. Germline V gene lookup returns CDR1 SGHRS and CDR2 YFSETQ. CDR3 amino acids: CASSLATSGYNSPLHF. CDR3 DNA sequence: TGCGCCAGCAGCTTGGCCACCTCAGGATATAATTCACCCCTCCACTTT.

The chain couples TRBV28 to TRBJ2-6; 14 bases are a match to TRBD2. The J segment lost 2 bases and the V segment lost 4 bases, leaving 4 bases of the junction unmatched. Germline V gene data show CDR1 as MDHEN and CDR2 as SYDVKM. The CDR3 loop spans 18 amino acids. Here the CDR3 reads CASSWTSGGSAGANVLTF. The CDR3, as DNA: TGTGCCAGCAGTTGGACTAGCGGGGGGTCCGCTGGGGCCAACGTCCTGACTTTC.

This clone was picked up one time. The chain links TRBV7-2 to TRBJ2-3; D is possibly TRBD2 (6 bases). The V end lost 0 bases, the J end lost 5 bases, and 12 bases lay between the germline ends. Germline V gene sequence: CDR1 SGHTA, CDR2 FQGNSA. The CDR3 covers 15 residues. CDR3 sequence: CASSLAAGPGDTQYF. CDR3 DNA sequence: TGTGCCAGCAGCTTAGCGGCGGGGCCTGGAGATACGCAGTATTTT.

V and J are TRBV6-5 and TRBJ2-5; 12 nucleotides line up with TRBD2. The CDR3 sequence is 15 residues long. The trim removed 6 bases at V and 5 bases at J, leaving 7 bases unmatched. Looked up from germline, CDR1 is MNHEY and CDR2 is SVGAGI. The CDR3 region has the DNA TGTGCCAGCAGCTACGGGACTAGCGGGCGGGAGACCCAGTACTTC. This sequence encodes CASSYGTSGRETQYF.

The chain couples TRBV3-1 (or the pseudogene TRBV3-2) to TRBJ1-5; no clear D. Germline-derived CDR1 and CDR2 are LGHDT and YNNKEL (reference sequence). The CDR3 totals 13 residues. Trimming pared 1 base from V and 5 bases from J, leaving 6 bases between. As DNA, the CDR3 is TGTGCCAGCAGCCAAGCTACAGATCAGCCCCAGCATTTT. Translation: CASSQATDQPQHF.

This sequence joins TRBV6-1 and TRBJ1-5; unclear D gene. Trimming removed 2 bases from V and 7 bases from J, with 9 bases in between. The CDR3 is 13 amino acids. Germline V gene data show CDR1 as MNHNS and CDR2 as SASEGT. The CDR3 reads CASSEQVGQPQHF. DNA for the CDR3: TGTGCCAGCAGTGAACAGGTTGGACAGCCCCAGCATTTT.

The chain recombines TRBV28 with TRBJ1-1; possible D gene TRBD1, 5 bases. Germline CDR1 MDHEN, CDR2 SYDVKM. The CDR3 runs 13 residues. V was trimmed by 11 bases and J by 5 bases, leaving 18 bases between them. CDR3 nucleotides: TGTGCCGGAAGGAGGGGTCTCGGTACTGAAGCTTTCTTT. Translating gives CAGRRGLGTEAFF.

In this sample, this clone turned up once. The CDR3 coding sequence is TGCGCCAGCAGCCAAGATGGGTGGAACTATGGCTACACCTTC. Amino acids: CASSQDGWNYGYTF. The J gene is TRBJ1-2, the V gene TRBV4-3; D remains ambiguous. The CDR3 totals 14 residues. Germline V gene sequence: CDR1 LGHNA, CDR2 YSLEER. The ends were cut back, 0 bases at V and 2 bases at J, with 7 bases in the middle.